The 12 T cell receptor beta chains presented below share a single source sample, sequenced in a study of T cell responses to AZD1222 COVID-19 vaccine. The protocol was immunoSEQ multiplex PCR, while the TCRdb copy is restricted to in-frame clones and leaves out a portion. This table holds some 150,000 clones, around 89% found once. Sample: peripheral blood, taken 28 days after the second AZD1222 dose. These receptors all stem from an adult who received the AZD1222 COVID-19 vaccine.

The chain uses TRBV24-1 and TRBJ2-3; 11 bases agree with TRBD1. The CDR3 totals 17 residues. V lost 4 bases, J lost 8 bases, and 13 bases stayed unmatched. Germline V gives CDR1 KGHDR, CDR2 SFDVKD. The CDR3 DNA is TGTGCCACCAGTGAAGCCGGACAGGGGGCCTCGTTGGTTACGCAGTATTTT. Translated, it gives CATSEAGQGASLVTQYF.

The CDR3 sequence: CASGGQLNTEAFF. The CDR3 nucleotides are TGTGCCAGCGGCGGACAGCTGAACACTGAAGCTTTCTTT. The chain links TRBV6-5 to TRBJ1-1; a weak D match, TRBD1 (6 bases). The CDR3 length is 13 residues. V lost 8 bases, J lost 0 bases, and 10 bases lay in between. Germline V gives CDR1 MNHEY, CDR2 SVGAGI.

The J gene is TRBJ2-7, the V gene TRBV7-2; possible D gene TRBD2, 6 bases. Deletions cut 5 bases from V and 3 bases from J, with 17 bases between. The CDR3 is 15 residues long. Germline loops: CDR1 SGHTA, CDR2 FQGNSA. CDR3 in DNA: TGTGCCAGCAGCCCGGCTGTAGGGACTCACTACGAGCAGTACTTC. This encodes CASSPAVGTHYEQYF.

The chain has TRBV15 and TRBJ1-1; no definite D call. CDR3 size: 12 residues. Per the germline V gene, CDR1 is LNHNV and CDR2 is YYDKDF (reference sequence). V was pared by 0 bases and J by 14 bases, with 13 bases between. The chain's CDR3 is CATSRDTDPRFF. The CDR3 DNA sequence: TGTGCCACCAGCAGAGATACGGACCCGCGGTTCTTT.

The V gene is TRBV7-3, the J gene TRBJ2-1; 9 nucleotides agree with TRBD2. CDR1 is SGHTA and CDR2 is FQGTGA in the germline V gene. The CDR3 is made up of 16 amino acids. Losses at the gene ends were 1 base for V and 5 bases for J; bases not matched to a gene: 6. The CDR3 is CASSLSSSGIDNEQFF. The CDR3, as DNA: TGTGCCAGCAGCTTAAGTTCTAGCGGGATCGACAATGAGCAGTTCTTC.

The V and J genes are TRBV6-1 and TRBJ2-7; 8 bases are a match to TRBD1. The trim removed 6 bases at V and 0 bases at J, leaving 7 bases unmatched. The CDR3 totals 15 residues. Germline V gene data show CDR1 as MNHNS and CDR2 as SASEGT. The CDR3 region is CASRNGQGVSYEQYF. The CDR3 DNA reads TGTGCCAGCAGGAACGGACAGGGAGTCTCCTACGAGCAGTACTTC.

The J gene is TRBJ2-6, the V gene TRBV18, with D perhaps matching TRBD2 (6 bases). The CDR3 totals 16 residues. Looked up from germline, CDR1 is KGHSH and CDR2 is LQKENI. The germline V and J ends were trimmed by 2 bases and 9 bases, with 17 bases remaining between them. CDR3 bases: TGTGCCAGCTCACCATACATTCCCCGGCGGGACAACGTCCTGACTTTC. This sequence encodes CASSPYIPRRDNVLTF.

This chain's CDR3 is CASSSGLNNVLTF. The DNA for the CDR3 is TGTGCCAGCAGCTCTGGTCTCAACAACGTCCTGACTTTC. The rearrangement joins TRBV7-2 to TRBJ2-6; D is unresolved. In germline, CDR1 is SGHTA, CDR2 FQGNSA. The V gene lost 4 bases and the J gene lost 9 bases, with 10 bases spanning the gap. The CDR3 runs to 13 residues.

The gene calls are TRBV7-2 and TRBJ1-6; D ambiguous. Trimming removed 1 base from V and 10 bases from J, with 11 bases in between. The CDR3 loop spans 14 amino acids. Per the germline V gene, CDR1 is SGHTA and CDR2 is FQGNSA. The CDR3 loop reads CASSLEYGTSPLHF. The DNA for the CDR3 is TGTGCCAGCAGCTTAGAGTACGGAACCTCACCCCTCCACTTT.

This chain links TRBV6-5 with TRBJ1-4; possible D gene TRBD1, 5 bases. The CDR3 is 14 amino acids. V lost 6 bases and J 0 bases, leaving 8 bases between the germline ends. Germline V CDR1 and CDR2: MNHEY, SVGAGI. CDR3 bases: TGTGCCAGCAGGAGGGGATCAACTAATGAAAAACTGTTTTTT. It yields the protein CASRRGSTNEKLFF.

The rearrangement joins TRBV3-1 (or the pseudogene TRBV3-2) to TRBJ1-2, with 9 bases aligning to TRBD1. Losses at the gene ends were 5 bases for V and 0 bases for J; bases not matched to a gene: 1. Germline CDR1 and CDR2: LGHDT and YNNKEL (reference sequence). This CDR3 contains 14 residues. This CDR3 reads CASSGTGTNYGYTF. The CDR3 DNA is TGTGCCAGCAGCGGGACAGGGACTAACTATGGCTACACCTTC.

This clone was counted many times. One end of the junction is discordant with germline, which a read error may explain. The chain employs TRBV7-7 and TRBJ2-5; D remains ambiguous. The CDR3 is 15 residues long. Germline V CDR1 and CDR2: SSHAT, FNYEAQ (reference sequence). CDR3 bases: TGTGCTAGCAGTAGGGCTGGCACCCAAAAAGAGACCCAGTACTTC. Residues: CASSRAGTQKETQYF.